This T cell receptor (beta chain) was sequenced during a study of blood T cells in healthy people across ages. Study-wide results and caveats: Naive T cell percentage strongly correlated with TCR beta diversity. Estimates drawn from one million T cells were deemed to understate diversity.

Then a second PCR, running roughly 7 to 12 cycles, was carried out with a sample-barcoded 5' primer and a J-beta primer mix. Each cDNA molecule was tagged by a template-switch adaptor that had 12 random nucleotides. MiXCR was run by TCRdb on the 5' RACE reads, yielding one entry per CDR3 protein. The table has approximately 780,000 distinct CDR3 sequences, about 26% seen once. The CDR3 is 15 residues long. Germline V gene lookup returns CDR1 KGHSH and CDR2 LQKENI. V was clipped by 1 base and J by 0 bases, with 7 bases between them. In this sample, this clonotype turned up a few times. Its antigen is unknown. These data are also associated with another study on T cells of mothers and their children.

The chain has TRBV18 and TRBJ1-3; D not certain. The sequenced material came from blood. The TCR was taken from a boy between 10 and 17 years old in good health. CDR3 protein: CASSPRTSSGNTIYF. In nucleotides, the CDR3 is TGTGCCAGCTCACCACGCACCAGCTCTGGAAACACCATATATTTT.